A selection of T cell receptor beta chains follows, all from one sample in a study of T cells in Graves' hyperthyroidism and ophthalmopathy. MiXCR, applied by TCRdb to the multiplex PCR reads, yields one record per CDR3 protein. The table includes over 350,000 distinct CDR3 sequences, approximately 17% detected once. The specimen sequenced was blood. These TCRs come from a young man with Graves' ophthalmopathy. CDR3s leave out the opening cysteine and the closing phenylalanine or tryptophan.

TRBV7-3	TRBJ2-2	ASSLGQINTGELF
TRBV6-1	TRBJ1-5	ASSEGRVTPYQPQH
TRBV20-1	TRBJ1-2	SARKDRAGGYT
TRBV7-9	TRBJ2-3	ASSPPTGRTDTQY
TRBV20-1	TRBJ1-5	SARDEQGQPQH
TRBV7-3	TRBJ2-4	ASTRQGLNIQY
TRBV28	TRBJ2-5	ASIPTWRQETQY
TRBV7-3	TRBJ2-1	ASSASGTGGNEQF
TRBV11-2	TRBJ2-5	ASSLAPGGRETQY
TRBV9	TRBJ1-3	ASSVDKGNTIY
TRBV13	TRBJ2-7	ASSHTGSYEQY
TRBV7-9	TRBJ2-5	ASSEPLGQGRETQY
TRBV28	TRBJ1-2	ASSFEPANYGYT
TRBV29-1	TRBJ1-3	SVGSGTSGNTIY
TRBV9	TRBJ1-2	ASSVGDRDGYT
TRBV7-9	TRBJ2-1	ASISPVENEQF
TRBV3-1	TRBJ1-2	ASSPLGRPIYGYT
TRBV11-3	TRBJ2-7	ASSPPGFIYEQY
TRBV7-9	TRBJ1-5	ASSAPGVHQPQH
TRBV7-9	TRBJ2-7	ASSWTSGGRYEQY